The 27 T cell receptor beta chains below all came from one sample that was sequenced in a study of shared clonotypes between healthy human individuals (dated by TCRdb to between 2020 and 2021). The method was the immunoSEQ multiplex PCR assay. TCRdb limited this immuneACCESS table to in-frame rearrangements with V and J called. A share of clones is missing; checked studies link under half to unresolved V genes, and the rest is unexplained. The sample records around 510,000 clones, around 95% of which are singletons. The ten largest clones capture 0.05% to 0.08% of the sample. Input material: naive CD4+ T cells sorted from blood. The cell subset or site label, read with the paper, signifies: CD45RA+ positively selected. The receptors were gathered from a woman aged 25-40 years in good health.

A remark on this clone: Other DNA sequences in the same sample also yield this CDR3. V and J are TRBV9 and TRBJ1-3; D might be TRBD1 (5 bases). Trimming took 0 bases from V and 3 from J, leaving 7 bases between them. The CDR3 totals 14 residues. Germline V lookup: CDR1 SGDLS, CDR2 YYNGEE. DNA of the CDR3: TGTGCCAGCAGCGTAGCAGGGAATGGAAACACCATATATTTT. The encoded protein is CASSVAGNGNTIYF.

V usage is TRBV2 and J usage is TRBJ2-5; D gene unclear. V was trimmed by 8 bases and J by 6 bases, leaving 19 bases between them. CDR3 length: 14 residues. The germline CDR1 and CDR2 sequences are SNHLY and FYNNEI. For the CDR3, the DNA is TGTGCCAGCTCGGCCAGTTCCCCGTTAAAGACCCAGTACTTC. Its translation is CASSASSPLKTQYF.

This chain links TRBV7-2 with TRBJ2-5, with 11 bases identical to TRBD1. V lost 8 bases, J lost 2 bases, and 7 bases stayed unmatched. The CDR3 has 15 amino acids. Germline CDR1 is SGHTA and CDR2 is FQGNSA. This CDR3 is CASATGQGAQETQYF. CDR3 nucleotide sequence: TGTGCCAGCGCCACAGGACAGGGGGCTCAAGAGACCCAGTACTTC. Looking up the rest from reference TRBV7-2 and TRBJ2-5 gives the full variable domain: GAGVSQSPSNKVTEKGKDVELRCDPISGHTALYWYRQSLGQGLEFLIYFQGNSAPDKSGLPSDRFSAERTGGSVSTLTIQRTQQEDSAVYLCASATGQGAQETQYFGPGTRLLVL.

Written as DNA, the CDR3 is TGTGCCAGCAGCGTCAGCCCCACTAGCGGCAATGAGCAGTTCTTC. This sequence encodes CASSVSPTSGNEQFF. This chain uses TRBV9 with TRBJ2-1; 8 nucleotides line up with TRBD2. Losses at the gene ends were 2 bases for V and 6 bases for J; bases not matched to a gene: 7. Germline CDR1 SGDLS, CDR2 YYNGEE. The CDR3 covers 15 residues.

This chain links TRBV5-1 with TRBJ1-1, with D uncertain. CDR3 length equals 14 residues. Trimming left V 2 bases short and J 1 base short, with 9 bases between. Germline lookup yields CDR1 SGHRS and CDR2 YFSETQ. The CDR3 sequence is CASSFKRRNTEAFF. The CDR3 DNA sequence: TGCGCCAGCAGCTTCAAACGACGGAACACTGAAGCTTTCTTT.

This chain joins TRBV10-3 and TRBJ2-3; 9 nucleotides match TRBD1. Germline loops: CDR1 ENHRY, CDR2 SYGVKD. Trimming took 6 bases from V and 4 from J; bases not matched to a gene: 17. The CDR3 has 18 residues. In DNA, the CDR3 is TGTGCCATCAGCCGGGACAGGGAGGTTTTGTCGTGGTCAGATACGCAGTATTTT. The encoded protein is CAISRDREVLSWSDTQYF.

The chain recombines TRBV9 with TRBJ1-1; no clear D gene. The germline CDR1 and CDR2 sequences are SGDLS and YYNGEE. Trimming stripped 0 bases from V and 4 bases from J, with 13 bases between. This CDR3 spans 15 amino acids. For the CDR3, the DNA is TGTGCCAGCAGCGTAGGTTATAGCTCGGGCACTGAAGCTTTCTTT. This encodes CASSVGYSSGTEAFF. Full variable domain (rest looked up from reference TRBV9 and TRBJ1-1): DSGVTQTPKHLITATGQRVTLRCSPRSGDLSVYWYQQSLDQGLQFLIQYYNGEERAKGNILERFSAQQFPDLHSELNLSSLELGDSALYFCASSVGYSSGTEAFFGQGTRLTVV.

The table lists this clone with a few counts. The genes are TRBV7-9 and TRBJ2-2, with TRBD2 matching over 9 bases. Germline V gene lookup returns CDR1 SEHNR and CDR2 FQNEAQ (reference sequence). The CDR3 sequence is 16 residues long. Trimming removed 4 bases from V and 3 bases from J; junction bases left unmatched: 6. This CDR3 is CASSSGIAGDTGELFF. The CDR3 DNA reads TGTGCCAGCAGCTCCGGGATAGCGGGGGACACCGGGGAGCTGTTTTTT.

The chain combines TRBV28 with TRBJ2-5, with TRBD1 as a possible D gene (5 bases). CDR3 length: 11 amino acids. Trimming removed 8 bases from V and 5 bases from J, with 9 bases in between. Germline lookup yields CDR1 MDHEN and CDR2 SYDVKM. This CDR3 reads CASPGAETQYF. In DNA, the CDR3 is TGTGCCAGCCCTGGGGCGGAGACCCAGTACTTC.

V usage is TRBV10-1 and J usage is TRBJ2-7, with TRBD2 matching over 8 bases. CDR1 is WNHNN, CDR2 SYGVQD, per germline (reference sequence). There are 17 residues in the CDR3. V lost 4 bases to trimming and J lost 2 bases; unmatched junction nucleotides: 13. This CDR3 reads CASSGLGRAVLTYEQYF. CDR3 nucleotides: TGCGCCAGCAGTGGTCTCGGGAGGGCTGTTCTCACCTACGAGCAGTACTTC.

The chain joins TRBV29-1 to TRBJ2-4; a weak D match, TRBD1 (5 bases). V lost 4 bases, J lost 0 bases, and 7 bases lay in between. Germline CDR1 is SQVTM and CDR2 is ANQGSEA. This CDR3 contains 13 residues. CDR3 amino acids: CSVVQGAKNIQYF. The CDR3 DNA is TGCAGCGTTGTTCAGGGAGCCAAAAACATTCAGTACTTC.

This chain connects TRBV19 to TRBJ1-5; 8 nucleotides align to TRBD1. Per the germline V gene, CDR1 is LNHDA and CDR2 is SQIVND (reference sequence). The CDR3 is 16 residues long. The J segment lost 0 bases and the V segment lost 7 bases, leaving 8 bases of the junction unmatched. The CDR3 coding sequence is TGTGCCAGTACCCTAGGGACAGGATCTAGCAATCAGCCCCAGCATTTT. Amino acids: CASTLGTGSSNQPQHF.

The gene calls are TRBV5-6 and TRBJ2-5; possible D gene TRBD1, 5 bases. Trimming took 2 bases from V and 1 from J, leaving 18 bases between them. CDR1 and CDR2 (germline): SGHDT, YYEEEE. The CDR3 is 17 amino acids. The CDR3 coding sequence is TGTGCCAGCAGCTTTTTTACCCAGAGACAGATCCAAGAGACCCAGTACTTC. It translates to CASSFFTQRQIQETQYF.

The V call is TRBV7-9, the J call TRBJ1-1; D not certain. This CDR3 has 14 amino acids. Deletions cut 5 bases from V and 0 bases from J, with 10 bases between. Germline assignment: CDR1 SEHNR and CDR2 FQNEAQ (reference sequence). The CDR3 loop reads CASSRSPLNTEAFF. CDR3 in DNA: TGTGCCAGCAGCCGATCTCCCTTGAACACTGAAGCTTTCTTT. The full variable domain, with the rest looked up from reference TRBV7-9 and TRBJ1-1, is DTGVSQNPRHKITKRGQNVTFRCDPISEHNRLYWYRQTLGQGPEFLTYFQNEAQLEKSRLLSDRFSAERPKGSFSTLEIQRTEQGDSAMYLCASSRSPLNTEAFFGQGTRLTVV.

The genes are TRBV15 and TRBJ2-5; 10 nucleotides line up with TRBD1. The J call may be wrong; the DNA end is better matched by TRBJ2-7. Germline V gene data show CDR1 as LNHNV and CDR2 as YYDKDF (reference sequence). This CDR3 spans 15 amino acids. This CDR3 reads CATSDRDRGSYEQYF. The CDR3 nucleotides are TGTGCCACCAGCGACCGGGACAGGGGTTCCTACGAGCAGTACTTC.

The genes are TRBV11-3 and TRBJ2-1, with D perhaps matching TRBD2 (6 bases). The length of the CDR3 is 15 residues. The V gene lost 5 bases and the J gene lost 7 bases, with 18 bases spanning the gap. The V gene's germline CDR1 is SGHNT and CDR2 YENEEA. As DNA, the CDR3 is TGTGCCAGCAGCCGCCGGACGGGAGTAACGAATGAGCAGTTCTTC. Translated: CASSRRTGVTNEQFF.

The V call is TRBV19, the J call TRBJ2-1; tentatively, D is TRBD1 (6 bases). Germline CDR1 reads LNHDA; CDR2 reads SQIVND (reference sequence). The V end was cut by 5 bases, the J end by 5 bases, with 16 bases between. The CDR3 has 15 amino acids. CDR3: CASSWTGTRHNEQFF. The CDR3 nucleotides read TGTGCCAGTAGTTGGACCGGGACAAGACACAATGAGCAGTTCTTC.

The genes are TRBV27 and TRBJ2-7, with TRBD2 identical over 11 bases. The V gene's germline CDR1 is MNHEY and CDR2 SMNVEV (reference sequence). This CDR3 is built from 16 residues. V was pared by 2 bases and J by 3 bases, with 6 bases of the junction left unmatched. In DNA, the CDR3 is TGTGCCAGCAGTTTAAAAGCGGGACTAGCGGTCTACGAGCAGTACTTC. This codes for CASSLKAGLAVYEQYF.

The rearrangement uses TRBV14 and TRBJ2-5; 8 bases fit TRBD1. J was trimmed by 5 bases and V by 3 bases; bases with no gene match: 8. This CDR3 comprises 15 residues. Germline V gene lookup returns CDR1 SGHDN and CDR2 FVKESK. This CDR3 is CASSHTHGQGETQYF. The CDR3 DNA reads as TGTGCCAGCAGCCATACACACGGACAGGGTGAGACCCAGTACTTC. The whole variable domain, filled in from reference TRBV14 and TRBJ2-5, reads EAGVTQFPSHSVIEKGQTVTLRCDPISGHDNLYWYRRVMGKEIKFLLHFVKESKQDESGMPNNRFLAERTGGTYSTLKVQPAELEDSGVYFCASSHTHGQGETQYFGPGTRLLVL.

In its sample, this clone was seen once. In the same sample, other DNA sequences code for this CDR3. CDR3 sequence: CASSLDRGGNEQFF. CDR3 nucleotides: TGTGCCAGCAGCTTAGATCGGGGAGGCAATGAGCAGTTCTTC. This sequence joins TRBV11-2 and TRBJ2-1; possibly TRBD2 for D (6 bases). The CDR3 extends over 14 amino acids. The V end lost 0 bases, the J end lost 6 bases, and 9 bases lay between the germline ends. Germline V CDR1 and CDR2: SGHAT, FQNNGV.

The chain combines TRBV18 with TRBJ2-5; the D gene is possibly TRBD2 (6 bases). The CDR3 has 14 residues. Trimming pared 3 bases from V and 0 bases from J, leaving 8 bases between. Germline values: CDR1 KGHSH, CDR2 LQKENI. Here the CDR3 DNA reads TGTGCCAGCTCACCGGGGGGTAACCAAGAGACCCAGTACTTC. Protein sequence: CASSPGGNQETQYF. The full variable domain, with the rest looked up from reference TRBV18 and TRBJ2-5, is NAGVMQNPRHLVRRRGQEARLRCSPMKGHSHVYWYRQLPEEGLKFMVYLQKENIIDESGMPKERFSAEFPKEGPSILRIQQVVRGDSAAYFCASSPGGNQETQYFGPGTRLLVL.

This clone turned up a few times. The V gene is TRBV19, the J gene TRBJ1-5, with D perhaps matching TRBD1 (5 bases). V lost 5 bases, J lost 5 bases, and 13 bases lay in between. The CDR3 covers 14 residues. CDR1 and CDR2 from the germline V gene are LNHDA and SQIVND (reference sequence). DNA for the CDR3: TGTGCCAGTAGTCCAGTGGGGCTTCATCAGCCCCAGCATTTT. Encoded protein: CASSPVGLHQPQHF.

The genes are TRBV6-6 and TRBJ1-2; 11 bases fit TRBD1. CDR3 length: 15 residues. Germline-derived CDR1 and CDR2 are MNHNY and SVGAGI (reference sequence). Unmatched junction bases numbered 7, after V lost 7 bases and J lost 3 bases. The CDR3 DNA reads as TGTGCCAGCAATCTGAGGACAGGGGGCCACTATGGCTACACCTTC. Its translation is CASNLRTGGHYGYTF.

The chain's CDR3 is CAWSKTAYEQYF. CDR3 DNA: TGTGCCTGGAGTAAGACAGCCTACGAGCAGTACTTC. The J gene is TRBJ2-7, the V gene TRBV30; D possibly corresponds to TRBD1 (5 bases). This CDR3 has 12 amino acids. Germline CDR1 reads GTSNPN; CDR2 reads SVGIG (reference sequence). V lost 2 bases and J 2 bases, leaving 7 bases between the germline ends. Filled out from reference TRBV30 and TRBJ2-7, the complete variable domain reads SQTIHQWPATLVQPVGSPLSLECTVEGTSNPNLYWYRQAAGRGLQLLFYSVGIGQISSEVPQNLSASRPQDRQFILSSKKLLLSDSGFYLCAWSKTAYEQYFGPGTRLTVT.

This sequence joins TRBV28 and TRBJ2-7; tentatively, D is TRBD2 (6 bases). Germline values: CDR1 MDHEN, CDR2 SYDVKM. The CDR3 extends over 15 amino acids. Deletions cut 1 base from V and 4 bases from J, with 14 bases between. CDR3 protein: CASSLLSSGSYEQYF. In nucleotides, the CDR3 is TGTGCCAGCAGTTTATTATCCAGCGGGTCGTACGAGCAGTACTTC.

The rearrangement links TRBV15 to TRBJ1-5, with D tentatively TRBD1 (5 bases). Trimming cost V 1 base and J 0 bases, with 25 bases left between them. The germline V gene encodes CDR1 LNHNV and CDR2 YYDKDF (reference sequence). The CDR3 is 21 residues long. CDR3 nucleotide sequence: TGTGCCACCAGCAGAGTCAAGGTCGGGGGATTCTCCATCTATAGCAATCAGCCCCAGCATTTT. This translates into CATSRVKVGGFSIYSNQPQHF.

V gene TRBV19 combines with J gene TRBJ2-7; D unclear. Germline V gene data show CDR1 as LNHDA and CDR2 as SQIVND (reference sequence). V was clipped by 1 base and J by 1 base, with 8 bases between them. The CDR3 has 14 residues. The CDR3 nucleotides read TGTGCCAGTAGTATAGTTATAGGATCCTACGAGCAGTACTTC. This codes for CASSIVIGSYEQYF.